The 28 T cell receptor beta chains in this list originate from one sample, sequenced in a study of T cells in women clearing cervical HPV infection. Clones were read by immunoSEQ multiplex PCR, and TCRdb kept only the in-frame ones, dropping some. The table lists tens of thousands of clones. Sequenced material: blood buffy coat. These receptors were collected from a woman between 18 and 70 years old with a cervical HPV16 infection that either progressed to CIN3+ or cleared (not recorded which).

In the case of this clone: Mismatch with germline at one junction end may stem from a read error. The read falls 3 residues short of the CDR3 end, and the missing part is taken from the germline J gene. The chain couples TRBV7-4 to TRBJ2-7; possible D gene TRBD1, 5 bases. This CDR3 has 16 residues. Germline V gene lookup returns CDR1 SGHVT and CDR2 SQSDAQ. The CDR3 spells CASSLEQAGRAYEQYF. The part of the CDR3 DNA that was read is TGTGCCAGCAGTTTAGAACAGGCAGGACGTGCCTACGAG. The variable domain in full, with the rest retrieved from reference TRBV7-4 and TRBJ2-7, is GAGVSQSPRYKVAKRGRDVALRCDSISGHVTLYWYRQTLGQGSEVLTYSQSDAQRDKSGRPSGRFSAERPERSVSTLKIQRTEQGDSAVYLCASSLEQAGRAYEQYFGPGTRLTVT.

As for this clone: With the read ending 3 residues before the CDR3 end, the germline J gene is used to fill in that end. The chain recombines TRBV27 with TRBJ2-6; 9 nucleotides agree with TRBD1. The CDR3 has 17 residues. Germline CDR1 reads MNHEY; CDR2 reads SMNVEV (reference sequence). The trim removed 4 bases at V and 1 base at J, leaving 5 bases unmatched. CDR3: CASSSRTGVSGANVLTF. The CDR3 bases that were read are TGTGCCAGCAGTTCCCGGACAGGGGTATCTGGGGCCAACGTC. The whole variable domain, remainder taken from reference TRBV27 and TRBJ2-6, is EAQVTQNPRYLITVTGKKLTVTCSQNMNHEYMSWYRQDPGLGLRQIYYSMNVEVTDKGDVPEGYKVSRKEKRNFPLILESPSPNQTSLYFCASSSRTGVSGANVLTFGAGSRLTVL.

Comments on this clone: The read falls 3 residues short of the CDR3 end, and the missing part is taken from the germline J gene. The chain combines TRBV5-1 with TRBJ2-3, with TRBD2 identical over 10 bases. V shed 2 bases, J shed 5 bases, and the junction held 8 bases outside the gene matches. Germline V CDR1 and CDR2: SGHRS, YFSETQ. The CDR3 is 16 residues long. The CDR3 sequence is CASSLRTSGRRDTQYF. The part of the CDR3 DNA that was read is TGCGCCAGCAGCTTACGGACTAGCGGCCGTCGAGATACG.

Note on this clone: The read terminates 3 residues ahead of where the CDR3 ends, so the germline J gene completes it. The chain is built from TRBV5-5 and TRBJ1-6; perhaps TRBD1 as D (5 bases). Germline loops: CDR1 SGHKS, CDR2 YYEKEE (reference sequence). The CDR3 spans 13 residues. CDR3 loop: CASSLGQSLTLHF. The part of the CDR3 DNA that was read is TGTGCCAGCAGCTTGGGACAGTCCCTCACC.

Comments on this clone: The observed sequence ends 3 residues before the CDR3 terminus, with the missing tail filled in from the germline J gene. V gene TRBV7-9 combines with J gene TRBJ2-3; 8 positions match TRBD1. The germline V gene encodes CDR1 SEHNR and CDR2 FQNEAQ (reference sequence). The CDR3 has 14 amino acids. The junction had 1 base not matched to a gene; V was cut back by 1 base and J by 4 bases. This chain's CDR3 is CASSLGDRPDTQYF. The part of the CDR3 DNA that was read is TGTGCCAGCAGCTTAGGGGACAGGCCAGATACG.

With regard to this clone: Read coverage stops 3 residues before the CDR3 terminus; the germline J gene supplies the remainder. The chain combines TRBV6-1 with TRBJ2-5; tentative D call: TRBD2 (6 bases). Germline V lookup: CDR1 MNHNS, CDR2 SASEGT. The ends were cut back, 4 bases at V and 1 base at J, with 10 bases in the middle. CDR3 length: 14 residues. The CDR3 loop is CASSVGTRQETQYF. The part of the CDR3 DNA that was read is TGTGCCAGCAGTGTCGGGACTCGCCAAGAGACC.

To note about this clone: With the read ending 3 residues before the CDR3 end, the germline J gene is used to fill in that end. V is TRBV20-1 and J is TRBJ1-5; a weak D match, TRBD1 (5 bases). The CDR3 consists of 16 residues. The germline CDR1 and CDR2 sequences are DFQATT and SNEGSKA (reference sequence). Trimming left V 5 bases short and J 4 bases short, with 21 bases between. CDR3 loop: CSASTGQGYGNQPQHF. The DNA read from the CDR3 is TGCAGTGCTTCTACAGGACAAGGGTACGGGAATCAGCCC.

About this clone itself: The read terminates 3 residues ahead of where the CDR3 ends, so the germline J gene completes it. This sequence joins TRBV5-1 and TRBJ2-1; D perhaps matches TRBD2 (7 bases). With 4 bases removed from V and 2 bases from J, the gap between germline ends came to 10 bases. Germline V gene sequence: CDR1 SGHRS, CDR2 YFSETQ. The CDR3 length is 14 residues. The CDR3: CASSGGGAYNEQFF. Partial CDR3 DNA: TGCGCCAGCAGCGGCGGGGGCGCCTACAATGAG.

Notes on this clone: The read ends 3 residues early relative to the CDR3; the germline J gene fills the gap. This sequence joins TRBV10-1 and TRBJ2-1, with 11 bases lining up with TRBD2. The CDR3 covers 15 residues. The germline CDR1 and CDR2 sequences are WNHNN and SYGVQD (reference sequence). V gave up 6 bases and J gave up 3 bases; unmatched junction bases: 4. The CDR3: CASSLSGGGYNEQFF. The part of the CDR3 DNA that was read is TGCGCCAGCAGCCTTAGCGGGGGGGGCTACAATGAG.

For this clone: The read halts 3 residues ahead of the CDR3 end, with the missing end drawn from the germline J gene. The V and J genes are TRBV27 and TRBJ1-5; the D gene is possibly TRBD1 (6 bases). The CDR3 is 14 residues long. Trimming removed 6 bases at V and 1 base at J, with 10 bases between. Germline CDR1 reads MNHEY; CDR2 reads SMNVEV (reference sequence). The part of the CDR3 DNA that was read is TGTGCCAGCAGACACCAGGGGAGCAATCAGCCC. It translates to CASRHQGSNQP. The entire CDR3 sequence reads CASRHQGSNQPQHF.

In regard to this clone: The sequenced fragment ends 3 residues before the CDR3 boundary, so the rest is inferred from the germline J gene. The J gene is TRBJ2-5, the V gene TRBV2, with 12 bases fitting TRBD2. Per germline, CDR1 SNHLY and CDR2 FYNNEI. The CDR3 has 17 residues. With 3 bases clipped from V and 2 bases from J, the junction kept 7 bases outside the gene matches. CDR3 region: CASSDSPLAGGQETQYF. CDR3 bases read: TGTGCCAGCAGTGATTCCCCACTAGCGGGGGGTCAAGAGACC.

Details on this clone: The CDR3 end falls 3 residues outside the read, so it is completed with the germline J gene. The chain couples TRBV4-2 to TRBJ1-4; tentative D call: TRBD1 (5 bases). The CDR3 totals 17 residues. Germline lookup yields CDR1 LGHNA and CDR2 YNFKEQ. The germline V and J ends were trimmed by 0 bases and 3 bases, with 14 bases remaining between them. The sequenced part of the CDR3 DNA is TGTGCCAGCAGCCAAGATCCTTTAGGAGGGGCTAATGAAAAA. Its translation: CASSQDPLGGANEK. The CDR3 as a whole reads CASSQDPLGGANEKLFF.

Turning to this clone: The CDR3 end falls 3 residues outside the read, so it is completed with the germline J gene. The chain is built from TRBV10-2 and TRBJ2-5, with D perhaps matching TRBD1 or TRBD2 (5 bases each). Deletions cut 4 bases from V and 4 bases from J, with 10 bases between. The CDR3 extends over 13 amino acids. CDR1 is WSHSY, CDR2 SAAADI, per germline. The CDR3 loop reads CASSVSGRETQYF. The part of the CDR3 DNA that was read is TGCGCCAGCAGTGTTTCAGGGAGAGAGACC.

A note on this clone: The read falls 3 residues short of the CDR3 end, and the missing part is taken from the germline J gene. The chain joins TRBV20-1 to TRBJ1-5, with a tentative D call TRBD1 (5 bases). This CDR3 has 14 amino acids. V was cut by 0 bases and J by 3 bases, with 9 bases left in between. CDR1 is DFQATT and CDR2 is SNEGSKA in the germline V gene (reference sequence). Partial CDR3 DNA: TGCAGTGCTAGAGATCCGGGGGACAATCAGCCC. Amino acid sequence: CSARDPGDNQP. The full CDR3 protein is CSARDPGDNQPQHF.

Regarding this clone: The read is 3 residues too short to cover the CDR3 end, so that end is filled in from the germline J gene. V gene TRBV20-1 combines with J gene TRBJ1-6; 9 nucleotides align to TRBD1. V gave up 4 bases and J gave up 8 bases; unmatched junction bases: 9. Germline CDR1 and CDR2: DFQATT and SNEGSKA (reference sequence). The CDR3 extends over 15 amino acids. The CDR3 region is CSATPGTGLDSPLHF. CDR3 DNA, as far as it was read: TGCAGTGCTACGCCCGGGACAGGGTTAGATTCACCC.

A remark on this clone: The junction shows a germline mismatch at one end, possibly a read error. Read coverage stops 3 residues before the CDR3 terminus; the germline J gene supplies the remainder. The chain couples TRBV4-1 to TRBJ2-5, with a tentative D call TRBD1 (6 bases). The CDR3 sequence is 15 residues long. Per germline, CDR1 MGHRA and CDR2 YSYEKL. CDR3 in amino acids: CTSSQDSPGEETQYF. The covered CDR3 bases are TGCACCAGCAGCCAAGATTCCCCAGGGGAAGAGACC.

CDR3 DNA, as far as it was read: TGTGCCAGCAGCTTGGCGGGACAGGGGAAGTGGGACGAG. Its protein is CASSLAGQGKWDE. In full, the CDR3 is CASSLAGQGKWDEQYF. This chain links TRBV5-4 with TRBJ2-7; 10 bases map to TRBD1. The read gets to within 3 residues of the CDR3 end, and the germline J gene fills in the rest. Germline trimming cut 0 bases from V and 5 bases from J; bases unmatched to any gene: 8. The CDR3 totals 16 residues. Germline-derived CDR1 and CDR2 are SGHNT and YYREEE (reference sequence).

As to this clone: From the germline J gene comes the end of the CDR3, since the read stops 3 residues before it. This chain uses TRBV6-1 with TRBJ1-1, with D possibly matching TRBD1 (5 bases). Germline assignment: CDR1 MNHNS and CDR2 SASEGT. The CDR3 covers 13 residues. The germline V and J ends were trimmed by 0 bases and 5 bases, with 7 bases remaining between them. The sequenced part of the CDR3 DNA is TGTGCCAGCAGTGAAGCGAGGGGAACTGAA. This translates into CASSEARGTE. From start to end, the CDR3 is CASSEARGTEAFF.

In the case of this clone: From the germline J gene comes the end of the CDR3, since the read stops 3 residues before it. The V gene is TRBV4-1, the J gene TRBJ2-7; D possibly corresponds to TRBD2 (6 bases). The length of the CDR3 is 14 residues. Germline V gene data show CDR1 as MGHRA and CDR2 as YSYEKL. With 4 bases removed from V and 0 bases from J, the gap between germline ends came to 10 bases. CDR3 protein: CASSPPGDSYEQYF. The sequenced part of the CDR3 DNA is TGCGCCAGCAGCCCCCCGGGGGACTCCTACGAG.

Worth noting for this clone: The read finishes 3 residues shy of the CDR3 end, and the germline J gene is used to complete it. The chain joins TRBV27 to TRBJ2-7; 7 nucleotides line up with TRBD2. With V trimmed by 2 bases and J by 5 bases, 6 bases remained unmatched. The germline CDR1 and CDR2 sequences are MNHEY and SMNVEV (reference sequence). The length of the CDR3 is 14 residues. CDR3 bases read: TGTGCCAGCAGTTTACGGACTAGTCCCCACGAG. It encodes CASSLRTSPHE. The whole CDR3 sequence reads CASSLRTSPHEQYF.

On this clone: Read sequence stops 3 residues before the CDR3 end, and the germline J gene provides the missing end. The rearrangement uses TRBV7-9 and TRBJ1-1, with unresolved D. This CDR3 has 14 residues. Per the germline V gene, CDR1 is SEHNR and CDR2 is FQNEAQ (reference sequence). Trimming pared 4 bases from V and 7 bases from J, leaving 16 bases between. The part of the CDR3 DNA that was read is TGTGCCAGCAGCTCTCCCGGCCGACTTGGTGAA. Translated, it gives CASSSPGRLGE. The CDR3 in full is CASSSPGRLGEAFF. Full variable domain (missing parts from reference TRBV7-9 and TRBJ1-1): DTGVSQNPRHKITKRGQNVTFRCDPISEHNRLYWYRQTLGQGPEFLTYFQNEAQLEKSRLLSDRFSAERPKGSFSTLEIQRTEQGDSAMYLCASSSPGRLGEAFFGQGTRLTVV.

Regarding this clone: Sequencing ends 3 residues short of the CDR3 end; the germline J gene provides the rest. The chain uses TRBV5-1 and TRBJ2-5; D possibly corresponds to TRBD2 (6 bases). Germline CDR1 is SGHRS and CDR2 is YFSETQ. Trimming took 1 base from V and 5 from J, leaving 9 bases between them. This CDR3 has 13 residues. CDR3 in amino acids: CASSLRRGETQYF. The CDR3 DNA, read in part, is TGCGCCAGCAGCTTGAGGAGGGGCGAGACC. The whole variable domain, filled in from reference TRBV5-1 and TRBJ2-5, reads KAGVTQTPRYLIKTRGQQVTLSCSPISGHRSVSWYQQTPGQGLQFLFEYFSETQRNKGNFPGRFSGRQFSNSRSEMNVSTLELGDSALYLCASSLRRGETQYFGPGTRLLVL.

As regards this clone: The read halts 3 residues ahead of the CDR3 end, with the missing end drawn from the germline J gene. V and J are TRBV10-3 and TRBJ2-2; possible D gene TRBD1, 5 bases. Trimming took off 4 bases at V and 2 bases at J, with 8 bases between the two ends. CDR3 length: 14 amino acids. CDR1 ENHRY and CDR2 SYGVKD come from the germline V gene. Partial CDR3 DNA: TGTGCCATCAGTGGCCAGGGAAACACCGGGGAG. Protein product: CAISGQGNTGE. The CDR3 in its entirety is CAISGQGNTGELFF.

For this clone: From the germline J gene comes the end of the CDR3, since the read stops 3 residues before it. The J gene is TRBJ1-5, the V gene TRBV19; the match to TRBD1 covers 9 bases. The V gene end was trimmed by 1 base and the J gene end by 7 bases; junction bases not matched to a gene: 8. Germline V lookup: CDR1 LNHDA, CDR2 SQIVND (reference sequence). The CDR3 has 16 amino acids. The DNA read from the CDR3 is TGTGCCAGTAGTATAGGGGCACAGGGGGCGAAGCAGCCC. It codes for CASSIGAQGAKQP. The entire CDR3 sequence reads CASSIGAQGAKQPQHF.

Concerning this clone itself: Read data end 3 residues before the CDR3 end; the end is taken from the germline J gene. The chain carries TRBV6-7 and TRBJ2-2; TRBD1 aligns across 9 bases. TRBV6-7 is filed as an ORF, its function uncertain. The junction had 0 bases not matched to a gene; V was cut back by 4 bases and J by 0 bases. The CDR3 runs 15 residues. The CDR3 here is CASSWDRANTGELFF. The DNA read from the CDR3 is TGTGCCAGCAGTTGGGACAGGGCGAACACCGGGGAG.

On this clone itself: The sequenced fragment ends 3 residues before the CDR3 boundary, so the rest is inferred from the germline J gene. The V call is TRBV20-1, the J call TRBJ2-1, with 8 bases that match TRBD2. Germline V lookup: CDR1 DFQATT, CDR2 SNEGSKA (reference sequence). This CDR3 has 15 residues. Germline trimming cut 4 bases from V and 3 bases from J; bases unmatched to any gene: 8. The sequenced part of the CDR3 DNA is TGCAGTGCTACCCCGGGACTAGTGGGCTACAATGAG. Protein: CSATPGLVGYNE. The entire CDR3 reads CSATPGLVGYNEQFF.

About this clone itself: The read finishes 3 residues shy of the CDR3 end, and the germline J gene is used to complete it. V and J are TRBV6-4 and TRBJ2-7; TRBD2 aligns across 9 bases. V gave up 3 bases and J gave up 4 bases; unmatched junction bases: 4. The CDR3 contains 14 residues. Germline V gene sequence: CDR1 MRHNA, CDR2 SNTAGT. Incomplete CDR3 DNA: TGTGCCAGCAGTGAAAGAGCGGGGGGTTACGAG. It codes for CASSERAGGYE. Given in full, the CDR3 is CASSERAGGYEQYF.

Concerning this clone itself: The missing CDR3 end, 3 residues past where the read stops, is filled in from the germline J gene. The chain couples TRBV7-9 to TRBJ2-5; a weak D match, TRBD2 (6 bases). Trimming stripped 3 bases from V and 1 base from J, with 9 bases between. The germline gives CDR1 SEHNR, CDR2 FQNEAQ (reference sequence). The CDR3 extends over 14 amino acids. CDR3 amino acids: CASSFGGAQETQYF. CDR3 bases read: TGTGCCAGCAGCTTTGGAGGGGCCCAAGAGACC.